This TCR beta chain was recorded in a study of human T cells and chemical hapten exposure. Study background: How much TCR each sample yielded varied, mostly because pooled library volumes differed slightly. Study-level points and caveats: TCRs at high frequency, those above 1 in 1000, did not change with DPC sensitization.

The CDR3 is 15 residues long. The junction had 7 bases not matched to a gene; V was cut back by 4 bases and J by 7 bases. From germline, CDR1 is SNHLY and CDR2 FYNNEI. The library gave individual cDNA molecules unique molecular identifiers. TCRdb ran MiXCR on the RACE reads and lists one entry per CDR3 protein. Altogether 80,000 to 100,000 distinct CDR3 sequences are present, about 8.7% being singletons, with the ten largest covering about 3%. Time point here: healthy volunteer bleed at 2 weeks. The authors' total RNA extraction used unfractionated whole blood. The sample holds a few counts of this clonotype. Its cognate antigen is unknown.

Specimen: whole blood. The source of this sequence is a female donor in good health. Some clones in this sample may be carry-over from other donors' samples. V gene TRBV2 combines with J gene TRBJ1-5; 10 bases match TRBD1. CDR3 coding DNA: TGTGCCAGCAGTGCAGACAGGGGGCTAAGACAGCCCCAGCATTTT. It translates to CASSADRGLRQPQHF.